The clone carrying this T cell receptor beta chain was observed a few times. This record belongs to a study of T-cell reconstitution after alpha-beta-depleted transplantation in children. Germline V lookup: CDR1 MNHEY, CDR2 SVGAGI. Trimming removed 4 bases at V and 0 bases at J, with 6 bases between. The CDR3 has 13 amino acids. Construction of the TCRbeta library involved unique molecular identifiers. Each CDR3 protein is one row after TCRdb ran MiXCR on the PCR reads. The top ten hold under 3% of the sample, which has hundreds of thousands of distinct CDR3 sequences, about 33% seen once. V and J are TRBV6-5 and TRBJ1-1; D call uncertain. The sequenced sample was PBMCs from the stem cell graft donor, obtained from the stem cell graft. This receptor was taken from a human donor who donated a stem cell graft to a child with aplastic anemia. The CDR3 coding sequence is TGTGCCAGCAGTTGGACCCTGAACACTGAAGCTTTCTTT. It specifies CASSWTLNTEAFF.